Here is one T cell receptor beta chain with its context. Source study methods: Amplification of reference gene primers was used by the study to estimate nucleated cell counts. Method: immunoSEQ multiplex PCR; TCRdb's copy keeps in-frame clones and lacks some. V and J calls and clone size are copied from that table; D and trimming were computed from the DNA. The data show tens of thousands of clones, almost 85% seen once. Trimming left V 7 bases short and J 4 bases short, with 13 bases between. CDR3 length: 13 residues. These data originate in a study of blood T cell repertoires in COVID-19. Study-level background: Acute and convalescent COVID-19 specimens originated in the United States, Italy and Spain.

The source material was peripheral blood. The J gene is TRBJ1-1, the V gene TRBV12-3 or TRBV12-4; D possibly corresponds to TRBD1 (6 bases). The source of this sequence is a woman older than 75 with acute or convalescent COVID-19. The CDR3 loop reads CASTLGASTEAFF. Written as DNA, the CDR3 is TGTGCCAGCACCCTGGGGGCCTCCACTGAAGCTTTCTTT.